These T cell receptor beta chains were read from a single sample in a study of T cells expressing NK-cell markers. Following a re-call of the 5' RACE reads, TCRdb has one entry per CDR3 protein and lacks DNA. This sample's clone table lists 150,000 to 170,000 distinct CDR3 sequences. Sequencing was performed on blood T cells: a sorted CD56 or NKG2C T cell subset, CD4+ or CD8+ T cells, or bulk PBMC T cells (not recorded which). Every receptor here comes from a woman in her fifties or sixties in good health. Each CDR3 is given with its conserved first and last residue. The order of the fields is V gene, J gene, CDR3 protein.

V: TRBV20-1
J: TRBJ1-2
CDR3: CSARQGNYGYTF

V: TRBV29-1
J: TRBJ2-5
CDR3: CSVEGTTTAWWETQYF

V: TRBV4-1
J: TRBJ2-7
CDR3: CASSQWASYEQYF

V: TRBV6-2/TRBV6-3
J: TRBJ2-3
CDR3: CASSTWTSLGGDTQYF

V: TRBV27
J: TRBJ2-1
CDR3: CASSLLAASSYNEQFF

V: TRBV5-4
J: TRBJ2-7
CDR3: CASSTGSAEQYF

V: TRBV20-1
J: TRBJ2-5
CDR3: CSARTGTSQETQYF

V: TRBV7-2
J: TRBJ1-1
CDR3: CASSSHPMGTEAFF

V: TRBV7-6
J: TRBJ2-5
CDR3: CASSSPHHGEYTQETQYF

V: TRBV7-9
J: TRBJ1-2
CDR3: CASRDTGTADYGYTF

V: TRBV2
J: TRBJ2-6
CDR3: CASSTGPGANVLTF

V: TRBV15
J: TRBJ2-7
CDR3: CATSRDGHSGGYEQYF

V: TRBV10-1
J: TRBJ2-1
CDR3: CASSEARGPSNEQFF

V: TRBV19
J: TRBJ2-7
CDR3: CASSSSGYEQYF

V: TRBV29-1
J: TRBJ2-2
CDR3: CSVGGGTGELFF

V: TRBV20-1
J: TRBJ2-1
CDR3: CSARGPSGAGDEQFF

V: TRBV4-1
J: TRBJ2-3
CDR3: CASSHQALGTYTDTQYF

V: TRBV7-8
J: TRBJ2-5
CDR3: CASSWVAGGPGEETQYF

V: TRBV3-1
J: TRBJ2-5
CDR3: CASSQATSSGKETQYF

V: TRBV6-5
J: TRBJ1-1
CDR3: CASSRPGTAGAFF

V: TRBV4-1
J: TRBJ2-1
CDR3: CASSQASSGALYNEQFF

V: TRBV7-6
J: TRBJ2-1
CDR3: CASSLLAGVSYNEQFF

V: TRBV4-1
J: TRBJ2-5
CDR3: CASSQGAGTQETQYF

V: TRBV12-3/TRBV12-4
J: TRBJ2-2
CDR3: CASSLAQLRELFF

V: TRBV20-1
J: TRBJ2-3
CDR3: CSADTLAGSLTDTQYF

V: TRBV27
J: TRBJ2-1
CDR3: CASSLGVSQFF

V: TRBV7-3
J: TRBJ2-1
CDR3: CASSPEGTRSYNEQFF

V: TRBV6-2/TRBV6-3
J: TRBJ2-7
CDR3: CASSYFAGGDEQYF

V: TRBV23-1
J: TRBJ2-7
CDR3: CASSQSTASGSRDEQYF

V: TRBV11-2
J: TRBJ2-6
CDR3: CASRPPSGANVLTF

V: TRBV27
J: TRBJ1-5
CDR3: CASSLDGNQPQHF

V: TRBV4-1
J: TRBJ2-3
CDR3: CASQPQHRVGDTQYF

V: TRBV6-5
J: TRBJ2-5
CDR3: CASSYSIPMDQETQYF

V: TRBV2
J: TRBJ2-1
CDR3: CASRREGVYNEQFF

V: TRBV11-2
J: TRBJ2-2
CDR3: CASSFGTSGSRELFF

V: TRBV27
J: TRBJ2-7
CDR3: CASSNFYEQYF

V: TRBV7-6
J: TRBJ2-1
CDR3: CASSLGGSAGYNEQFF

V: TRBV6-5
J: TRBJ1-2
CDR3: CASSYSVAGGGLGYGYTF

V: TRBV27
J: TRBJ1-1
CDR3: CASSLKSGAEAFF

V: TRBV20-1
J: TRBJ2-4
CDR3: CSARGGGAIAKNIQYF

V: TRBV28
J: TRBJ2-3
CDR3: CASNHMTSGSSTDTQYF

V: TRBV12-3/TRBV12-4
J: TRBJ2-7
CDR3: CASSLGFRVEQYF